These 30 T cell receptor beta chains came from one sample sequenced in a study of blood T cell repertoires in COVID-19. Measured with immunoSEQ multiplex PCR; TCRdb has only the in-frame clones, and not every one. The sample lists approximately 300,000 clones, about 90% occurring once. Sequencing was performed on peripheral blood. Source of these receptors: a woman under 40 with COVID-19, enrolled during active disease.

The chain employs TRBV7-2 and TRBJ2-5, with 11 positions matching TRBD2. The germline V gene encodes CDR1 SGHTA and CDR2 FQGNSA. This CDR3 contains 13 residues. The V gene end was trimmed by 5 bases and the J gene end by 13 bases; junction bases not matched to a gene: 9. The CDR3 region has the DNA TGTGCCAGCAGCACCGCACTAGCGGGAGTTTGGTACTTC. This translates into CASSTALAGVWYF. Full variable domain (remainder filled in from reference TRBV7-2 and TRBJ2-5): GAGVSQSPSNKVTEKGKDVELRCDPISGHTALYWYRQSLGQGLEFLIYFQGNSAPDKSGLPSDRFSAERTGGSVSTLTIQRTQQEDSAVYLCASSTALAGVWYFGPGTRLLVL.

The chain couples TRBV6-2 or TRBV6-3 to TRBJ2-3; D is unresolved. V was cut by 4 bases and J by 1 base, with 6 bases left in between. The CDR3 extends over 13 amino acids. Germline assignment: CDR1 MNHEY and CDR2 SVGEGT. In DNA form, the CDR3 reads TGTGCCAGCAGTTTCCCGGGCACAGATACGCAGTATTTT. This codes for CASSFPGTDTQYF.

V is TRBV7-2 and J is TRBJ2-3; TRBD2 matches at 11 bases. The CDR3 runs 17 residues. The V gene end was trimmed by 5 bases and the J gene end by 3 bases; junction bases not matched to a gene: 10. Germline V gene lookup returns CDR1 SGHTA and CDR2 FQGNSA. The CDR3 protein is CASSPLAGGSRTDTQYF. The CDR3 DNA sequence: TGTGCCAGCAGCCCTTTAGCGGGAGGGTCTAGAACAGATACGCAGTATTTT.

This clone was picked up a small number of times. The same CDR3 also results from other DNA sequences found in this sample. V gene TRBV6-2 or TRBV6-3 combines with J gene TRBJ2-7; no clear D gene. V was cut by 6 bases and J by 4 bases, with 7 bases left in between. CDR1 MNHEY and CDR2 SVGEGT come from the germline V gene. The CDR3 covers 11 residues. The CDR3 bases are TGTGCCAGCAGCCCTTTATACGAGCAGTACTTC. This gives the protein CASSPLYEQYF.

This chain uses TRBV11-3 with TRBJ2-5; TRBD1 matches 9 bases. Germline V gene lookup returns CDR1 SGHNT and CDR2 YENEEA. The ends lost 5 bases at V and 5 bases at J; junction bases unmatched: 9. CDR3 length: 15 amino acids. CDR3 DNA: TGTGCCAGCAGCAAAGGGACAGGGCGGTTGGAGACCCAGTACTTC. It is translated as CASSKGTGRLETQYF.

The chain carries TRBV2 and TRBJ2-7, with TRBD1 matching 9 bases. In germline, CDR1 is SNHLY, CDR2 FYNNEI. V gave up 0 bases and J gave up 3 bases; unmatched junction bases: 6. The CDR3 is 16 residues long. The DNA of the CDR3 is TGTGCCAGCAGTGAAGCGCCGGGACAGGGAGGCTACGAGCAGTACTTC. This codes for CASSEAPGQGGYEQYF.

This chain uses TRBV7-9 with TRBJ2-2; maybe TRBD2 (5 bases). The CDR3 has 16 amino acids. Germline V gene sequence: CDR1 SEHNR, CDR2 FQNEAQ (reference sequence). Trimming shortened V by 0 bases and J by 0 bases, and 8 bases separated the two germline ends. In DNA form, the CDR3 reads TGTGCCAGCAGCTTAGCCGAGGGCGCGAACACCGGGGAGCTGTTTTTT. This sequence encodes CASSLAEGANTGELFF.

This chain joins TRBV6-6 and TRBJ1-2; TRBD1 is a possible D gene (6 bases). Trimming took off 2 bases at V and 0 bases at J, with 10 bases between the two ends. Germline V gene data show CDR1 as MNHNY and CDR2 as SVGAGI (reference sequence). The CDR3 totals 15 residues. The CDR3 here is CASSYLGQSNYGYTF. As DNA, the CDR3 is TGTGCCAGCAGTTACCTTGGACAGTCTAACTATGGCTACACCTTC.

This chain joins TRBV5-4 and TRBJ2-7, with TRBD1 identical over 7 bases. This CDR3 contains 14 residues. V was clipped by 2 bases and J by 5 bases; unmatched bases: 7. Per germline, CDR1 SGHNT and CDR2 YYREEE (reference sequence). CDR3: CASSFSVQGDEQYF. The CDR3 DNA reads as TGTGCCAGCAGCTTCTCCGTTCAGGGGGACGAGCAGTACTTC.

This chain links TRBV28 with TRBJ1-5; 9 positions match TRBD1. The CDR3 is 14 amino acids. Trimming took 5 bases from V and 10 from J; bases not matched to a gene: 9. Per germline, CDR1 MDHEN and CDR2 SYDVKM. The CDR3 region is CASSLTGTGSPQHF. For the CDR3, the DNA is TGTGCCAGCAGTCTTACCGGGACAGGGAGTCCCCAGCATTTT.

The chain recombines TRBV6-2 or TRBV6-3 with TRBJ1-3, with D tentatively TRBD1 (6 bases). Trimming removed 5 bases from V and 4 bases from J, with 15 bases in between. The length of the CDR3 is 15 residues. The V gene's germline CDR1 is MNHEY and CDR2 SVGEGT. DNA of the CDR3: TGTGCCAGCAGTATGTCCAGGGGATACGGAAACACCATATATTTT. This sequence encodes CASSMSRGYGNTIYF.

This chain connects TRBV28 to TRBJ1-2; 7 bases match TRBD1. Per the germline V gene, CDR1 is MDHEN and CDR2 is SYDVKM. There are 17 residues in the CDR3. J gave up 0 bases and V 5 bases, and 12 bases lay outside the gene matches. The CDR3 loop reads CASSPSTGPLPNYGYTF. DNA of the CDR3: TGTGCCAGCAGTCCCTCGACAGGGCCCCTTCCTAACTATGGCTACACCTTC.

The chain links TRBV3-1 (or the pseudogene TRBV3-2) to TRBJ2-7; TRBD2 matches 9 bases. V was clipped by 3 bases and J by 5 bases; unmatched bases: 8. Germline-derived CDR1 and CDR2 are LGHDT and YNNKEL (reference sequence). This CDR3 comprises 15 residues. In DNA form, the CDR3 reads TGTGCCAGCAGCCATTTGACTAGCGGTAAGAACGAGCAGTACTTC. It encodes CASSHLTSGKNEQYF.

In nucleotides, the CDR3 is TGTGCCATCGGAGGAAAGAACACTGAAGCTTTCTTT. Translation: CAIGGKNTEAFF. The chain couples TRBV10-3 to TRBJ1-1; D unclear. CDR1 and CDR2 (germline): ENHRY, SYGVKD. There are 12 residues in the CDR3. Trimming took off 8 bases at V and 1 base at J, with 8 bases between the two ends.

The chain uses TRBV5-1 and TRBJ2-5, with a weak D call TRBD2 (5 bases). The CDR3 sequence is 15 residues long. V lost 0 bases to trimming and J lost 5 bases, with 14 bases between them. Germline lookup yields CDR1 SGHRS and CDR2 YFSETQ. CDR3 sequence reads: CASSLAPGASETQYF. In DNA, the CDR3 is TGCGCCAGCAGCTTGGCTCCTGGAGCTAGCGAGACCCAGTACTTC.

The gene calls are TRBV4-1 and TRBJ1-4; a weak D match, TRBD1 (6 bases). The germline gives CDR1 MGHRA, CDR2 YSYEKL. The germline V and J ends were trimmed by 3 bases and 5 bases, with 19 bases remaining between them. This CDR3 comprises 17 residues. CDR3 DNA sequence: TGCGCCAGCAGCCAGTGGTCGGAACAGGGCGGGAATGAAAAACTGTTTTTT. It is translated as CASSQWSEQGGNEKLFF.

The genes are TRBV9 and TRBJ1-2, with 8 bases matching TRBD1. This CDR3 spans 15 amino acids. The junction had 11 bases not matched to a gene; V was cut back by 4 bases and J by 6 bases. CDR1 SGDLS and CDR2 YYNGEE come from the germline V gene. In DNA, the CDR3 is TGTGCCAGCAGCCTACGACAGGGGCCCACGAATGGCTACACCTTC. Translating it yields CASSLRQGPTNGYTF.

In DNA, the CDR3 is TGTGCCAGCAGCCAATTTCAGGGTACAGATACGCAGTATTTT. Its translation is CASSQFQGTDTQYF. This sequence joins TRBV3-1 (or the pseudogene TRBV3-2) and TRBJ2-3; maybe TRBD1 (5 bases). This CDR3 region has 14 residues. The V and J ends lost 2 bases and 3 bases respectively, with 9 bases between them. The germline gives CDR1 LGHDT, CDR2 YNNKEL (reference sequence).

The rearrangement joins TRBV11-2 to TRBJ2-1; D gene ambiguous. The CDR3 sequence is 11 residues long. CDR1 and CDR2 from the germline V gene are SGHAT and FQNNGV. Trimming cost V 1 base and J 10 bases, with 5 bases left between them. CDR3: CASSLVMEQFF. CDR3 nucleotides: TGTGCCAGCAGCTTAGTTATGGAGCAGTTCTTC. The full variable domain, its missing parts supplied by reference TRBV11-2 and TRBJ2-1, is EAGVAQSPRYKIIEKRQSVAFWCNPISGHATLYWYQQILGQGPKLLIQFQNNGVVDDSQLPKDRFSAERLKGVDSTLKIQPAKLEDSAVYLCASSLVMEQFFGPGTRLTVL.

The gene calls are TRBV5-4 and TRBJ2-3; D remains ambiguous. With 3 bases removed from V and 5 bases from J, the gap between germline ends came to 10 bases. Germline V gene sequence: CDR1 SGHNT, CDR2 YYREEE (reference sequence). The CDR3 consists of 13 residues. The DNA of the CDR3 is TGTGCCAGCAGCTATCCCAGAGGAGATACGCAGTATTTT. This encodes CASSYPRGDTQYF.

The J gene is TRBJ2-1, the V gene TRBV4-2; 11 nucleotides line up with TRBD2. J was trimmed by 10 bases and V by 4 bases; bases with no gene match: 9. The CDR3 runs to 15 residues. Germline V lookup: CDR1 LGHNA, CDR2 YNFKEQ. As DNA, the CDR3 is TGTGCCAGCAGCCTACCGACTAGCGGGGCAAGGGAGCAGTTCTTC. Its protein is CASSLPTSGAREQFF.

This clone was detected once. The V call is TRBV6-5, the J call TRBJ2-1; 12 bases align to TRBD1. Germline CDR1 and CDR2: MNHEY and SVGAGI. CDR3 length: 15 residues. The junction had 7 bases not matched to a gene; V was cut back by 4 bases and J by 9 bases. The DNA for the CDR3 is TGTGCCAGCAGTTCCGGGACAGGGGGCATTGGTGAGCAGTTCTTC. The encoded protein is CASSSGTGGIGEQFF.

The chain links TRBV29-1 to TRBJ2-7; 7 bases agree with TRBD1. Trimming took 3 bases from V and 4 from J; bases not matched to a gene: 3. The germline V gene has CDR1 SQVTM and CDR2 ANQGSEA. This CDR3 contains 12 residues. In DNA form, the CDR3 reads TGCAGCGTTGAGGGACAGACTTACGAGCAGTACTTC. Translation gives CSVEGQTYEQYF.

This chain uses TRBV6-2 or TRBV6-3 with TRBJ2-7; D ambiguous. The germline V gene has CDR1 MNHEY and CDR2 SVGEGT. The CDR3 has 11 amino acids. The V gene lost 5 bases and the J gene lost 9 bases, with 11 bases spanning the gap. The CDR3 DNA reads TGTGCCAGCAGTCCCCCTCCCGGGCAGTACTTC. Its protein is CASSPPPGQYF.

The chain recombines TRBV7-2 with TRBJ2-5, with D possibly being TRBD2 (5 bases). CDR3 length equals 14 residues. V was pared by 3 bases and J by 2 bases, with 10 bases between. The germline gives CDR1 SGHTA, CDR2 FQGNSA. The CDR3 region is CASSFESGQETQYF. CDR3 nucleotide sequence: TGTGCCAGCAGCTTTGAGAGCGGTCAAGAGACCCAGTACTTC.

The V gene is TRBV5-6, the J gene TRBJ1-6; 9 positions agree with TRBD1. The CDR3 has 17 residues. The germline V gene has CDR1 SGHDT and CDR2 YYEEEE. The V gene end was trimmed by 3 bases and the J gene end by 8 bases; junction bases not matched to a gene: 12. This chain's CDR3 is CASSSGMGTGMYSPLHF. The CDR3 DNA sequence: TGTGCCAGCAGCTCTGGGATGGGGACAGGGATGTATTCACCCCTCCACTTT.

V gene TRBV21-1 combines with J gene TRBJ1-5; TRBD1, the D gene given by the table, was not confirmed from the DNA. TRBV21-1 is flagged as a pseudogene. The CDR3 has 16 amino acids. In DNA, the CDR3 is TGTGCCAGCGGCGTCGCCAAGACAGGGCTTGGCCAGCCCCAGCATTTT. The encoded protein is CASGVAKTGLGQPQHF.

J is TRBJ2-5 and V is TRBV11-3; 7 bases are shared with TRBD1. Germline CDR1 reads SGHNT; CDR2 reads YENEEA. J was trimmed by 2 bases and V by 1 base; bases with no gene match: 7. This CDR3 is built from 16 residues. CDR3 sequence: CASSLVGGGGQETQYF. CDR3 bases: TGTGCCAGCAGCTTAGTAGGGGGCGGCGGGCAAGAGACCCAGTACTTC.

The genes are TRBV7-2 and TRBJ1-5; 10 nucleotides align to TRBD1. Germline V gives CDR1 SGHTA, CDR2 FQGNSA. CDR3 size: 14 residues. Unmatched junction bases numbered 3, after V lost 1 base and J lost 9 bases. This CDR3 is CASSLGTGGVPQHF. CDR3 bases: TGTGCCAGCAGCTTAGGGACAGGGGGGGTGCCCCAGCATTTT.

This sequence joins TRBV5-4 and TRBJ2-3; 12 bases agree with TRBD2. There are 16 residues in the CDR3. V trimming: 2 bases; J trimming: 10 bases; junction bases outside the gene matches: 11. Germline lookup yields CDR1 SGHNT and CDR2 YYREEE (reference sequence). CDR3: CASSLAGTSGYGAQYF. The CDR3 coding sequence is TGTGCCAGCAGCTTAGCGGGGACTAGCGGGTACGGGGCGCAGTATTTT. The whole variable domain, remainder taken from reference TRBV5-4 and TRBJ2-3, is ETGVTQSPTHLIKTRGQQVTLRCSSQSGHNTVSWYQQALGQGPQFIFQYYREEENGRGNFPPRFSGLQFPNYSSELNVNALELDDSALYLCASSLAGTSGYGAQYFGPGTRLTVL.